Each of the 5 T cell receptor beta chains below was sequenced from the same sample in a study of OX40 agonist ivuxolimab in advanced cancers. The method was the immunoSEQ multiplex PCR assay. Sourced from immuneACCESS, this table was stored by TCRdb with only in-frame sequences that have V and J called. A share of the clones is absent; for the studies checked, an unresolved V gene accounts for under half, and the remainder has no known explanation. The sample table contains approximately 76,000 clones; only one count was recorded for approximately 91% of them. The ten biggest clones cover around 13% of the sample. This specimen was CD4+ or CD8+ T cells sorted from blood, taken in a trial of the OX40 agonist ivuxolimab. The receptor set was obtained from an adult with an advanced solid tumor such as melanoma, head and neck, liver or kidney cancer.

This clone was counted once. The chain has TRBV9 and TRBJ2-7, with 11 bases that match TRBD2. CDR1 is SGDLS, CDR2 YYNGEE, per germline. Trimming at V came to 0 bases and at J to 3 bases, leaving 5 bases not matched to a gene. CDR3 size: 16 residues. The CDR3 region has the DNA TGTGCCAGCAGCGTAGCGGAACTAGCGGGAGTCTACGAGCAGTACTTC. Translation: CASSVAELAGVYEQYF.

The chain recombines TRBV9 with TRBJ1-3; D may be TRBD1 (6 bases). Germline V gene data show CDR1 as SGDLS and CDR2 as YYNGEE. The length of the CDR3 is 14 residues. V was shortened by 3 bases and J by 3 bases, with 10 bases between the two germline ends. The chain's CDR3 is CASSDPGDGNTIYF. CDR3 DNA: TGTGCCAGCAGCGACCCAGGGGATGGAAACACCATATATTTT.

The rearrangement links TRBV27 to TRBJ1-2, with 11 bases aligning to TRBD1. Germline V gene data show CDR1 as MNHEY and CDR2 as SMNVEV (reference sequence). V trimming: 3 bases; J trimming: 6 bases; junction bases outside the gene matches: 6. This CDR3 contains 15 residues. The CDR3 spells CASSFTGQGVNGYTF. The DNA of the CDR3 is TGTGCCAGCAGTTTCACGGGACAGGGGGTTAATGGCTACACCTTC.

This clone showed up just once. The chain is built from TRBV7-3 and TRBJ1-1; D possibly corresponds to TRBD1 (6 bases). Germline values: CDR1 SGHTA, CDR2 FQGTGA. The V end lost 2 bases, the J end lost 7 bases, and 11 bases lay between the germline ends. The CDR3 runs to 13 residues. CDR3 bases: TGTGCCAGCAGCTTAGGACAGCGGCGTGAAGCTTTCTTT. As protein: CASSLGQRREAFF.

The chain carries TRBV10-3 and TRBJ2-5; 13 nucleotides line up with TRBD2. Germline V gene sequence: CDR1 ENHRY, CDR2 SYGVKD. This CDR3 has 13 residues. Unmatched junction bases numbered 1, after V lost 8 bases and J lost 4 bases. The CDR3 region is CAIGLAGVETQYF. In DNA form, the CDR3 reads TGTGCCATCGGACTAGCGGGAGTAGAGACCCAGTACTTC.